This T cell receptor beta chain was captured in a study of identical twins. TCRdb passed the 5' RACE reads through MiXCR, listing each CDR3 protein once. The data hold 1,800,000 or so distinct CDR3 sequences, with roughly a third observed a single time. V lost 9 bases, J lost 1 base, and 10 bases stayed unmatched. CDR1 and CDR2 from the germline V gene are MDHEN and SYDVKM. The CDR3 is made up of 16 amino acids. V and J are TRBV28 and TRBJ1-5, with 9 bases fitting TRBD1. Sequenced input: cord blood. The TCR was taken from a newborn girl in good health. CDR3 protein: CASTPGTGRSNQPQHF. The CDR3 DNA sequence: TGTGCCAGTACTCCCGGGACAGGGAGGAGCAATCAGCCCCAGCATTTT.